Listed here are 28 T cell receptor beta chains from one sample, sequenced in a study of long-term antiretroviral therapy in people with HIV. The run of the v3.0 immunoSEQ assay was at survey level. This table comes from immunoSEQ multiplex PCR, and its TCRdb copy is limited to in-frame clones, with some not included. The sample records 21,000 or so clones, about 88% being singletons. The sequences come from unsorted PBMCs, collected 2.3 years after starting antiretroviral therapy. These receptors came from a man aged 55 to 70 with HIV.

V gene TRBV10-3 combines with J gene TRBJ2-7, with 8 bases aligning to TRBD2. The CDR3 is made up of 13 amino acids. Germline CDR1 is ENHRY and CDR2 is SYGVKD. J lost 7 bases, V lost 3 bases, and 5 bases had no gene match. CDR3 sequence: CAISDAREGEQYF. CDR3 nucleotide sequence: TGTGCCATCAGTGACGCCCGGGAGGGAGAGCAGTACTTC.

The chain recombines TRBV15 with TRBJ2-5, with 8 bases lining up with TRBD1. The CDR3 runs 16 residues. The germline V gene has CDR1 LNHNV and CDR2 YYDKDF (reference sequence). J was trimmed by 5 bases and V by 4 bases; bases with no gene match: 12. CDR3 coding DNA: TGTGCCACCAGCAATATCAGGGGGCTCGACACGGAGACCCAGTACTTC. This gives the protein CATSNIRGLDTETQYF.

The V and J genes are TRBV4-1 and TRBJ2-4; D is possibly TRBD2 (6 bases). Germline V gene data show CDR1 as MGHRA and CDR2 as YSYEKL. Between the trimmed V and J ends, which lost 4 bases and 0 bases, there was a span of 16 bases. CDR3 length equals 17 residues. CDR3 DNA: TGCGCCAGCAGCCGACATCTGGGCGGGGAAGCCAAAAACATTCAGTACTTC. This gives the protein CASSRHLGGEAKNIQYF.

The chain has TRBV7-3 and TRBJ2-3, with D unresolved. The CDR3 extends over 13 amino acids. Germline CDR1 and CDR2: SGHTA and FQGTGA. V was trimmed by 5 bases and J by 5 bases, leaving 11 bases between them. The CDR3 region is CASSPRSGDTQYF. The CDR3 DNA reads TGTGCCAGCAGCCCCCGATCGGGAGATACGCAGTATTTT.

The V and J genes are TRBV11-2 and TRBJ1-1; no definite D call. Trimming shortened V by 3 bases and J by 2 bases, and 16 bases separated the two germline ends. This CDR3 has 16 amino acids. Germline CDR1 SGHAT, CDR2 FQNNGV. The DNA of the CDR3 is TGTGCCAGCAGCTTTACATCTGGGGTGATAAACACTGAAGCTTTCTTT. It is translated as CASSFTSGVINTEAFF.

This chain uses TRBV6-1 with TRBJ2-3; D gene unclear. The V and J ends lost 2 bases and 1 base respectively, with 7 bases between them. This CDR3 is 14 amino acids long. The germline gives CDR1 MNHNS, CDR2 SASEGT. CDR3: CASSEQIRTDTQYF. In DNA form, the CDR3 reads TGTGCCAGCAGTGAACAGATTCGCACAGATACGCAGTATTTT.

J is TRBJ2-7 and V is TRBV11-2; maybe TRBD1 (6 bases). Trimming removed 4 bases at V and 3 bases at J, with 7 bases between. This CDR3 comprises 12 residues. CDR1 SGHAT and CDR2 FQNNGV come from the germline V gene. As DNA, the CDR3 is TGTGCCAGCAGCTCACAGGGCTACGAGCAGTACTTC. It codes for CASSSQGYEQYF.

This chain connects TRBV25-1 to TRBJ2-2; 7 nucleotides match TRBD1. V was clipped by 3 bases and J by 6 bases; unmatched bases: 7. The CDR3 sequence is 15 residues long. Germline V gene data show CDR1 as MGHDK and CDR2 as SYGVNS. CDR3 sequence reads: CASSDQSDRAGELFF. CDR3 nucleotide sequence: TGTGCCAGCAGTGACCAGAGTGACAGGGCCGGGGAGCTGTTTTTT.

The chain's CDR3 is CASRDGRGSTGELFF. In DNA, the CDR3 is TGTGCCAGCAGGGACGGGAGGGGGAGTACCGGGGAGCTGTTTTTT. J is TRBJ2-2 and V is TRBV6-1, with 8 bases identical to TRBD2. The CDR3 is 15 amino acids. V dropped 6 bases and J dropped 5; count of bases not matched to a gene: 8. Germline lookup yields CDR1 MNHNS and CDR2 SASEGT.

J is TRBJ2-1 and V is TRBV7-3; D is possibly TRBD1 (6 bases). With 5 bases removed from V and 4 bases from J, the gap between germline ends came to 12 bases. This CDR3 region has 14 residues. From germline, CDR1 is SGHTA and CDR2 FQGTGA. The CDR3 region has the DNA TGTGCCAGCAGCGCACAGGGTACGTACAATGAGCAGTTCTTC. Translated: CASSAQGTYNEQFF.

This clone has a single count. The rearrangement uses TRBV5-6 and TRBJ1-1; the match to TRBD1 covers 8 bases. The length of the CDR3 is 15 residues. From germline, CDR1 is SGHDT and CDR2 YYEEEE. V lost 3 bases, J lost 3 bases, and 7 bases stayed unmatched. CDR3 in DNA: TGTGCCAGCAGCTCGGCACAGGGGGGAGACACTGAAGCTTTCTTT. Translated: CASSSAQGGDTEAFF. The whole variable domain, remainder taken from reference TRBV5-6 and TRBJ1-1, is DAGVTQSPTHLIKTRGQQVTLRCSPKSGHDTVSWYQQALGQGPQFIFQYYEEEERQRGNFPDRFSGHQFPNYSSELNVNALLLGDSALYLCASSSAQGGDTEAFFGQGTRLTVV.

V is TRBV6-6 and J is TRBJ1-3; TRBD1 aligns across 9 bases. The CDR3 is made up of 13 amino acids. The junction had 3 bases not matched to a gene; V was cut back by 5 bases and J by 7 bases. Germline CDR1 reads MNHNY; CDR2 reads SVGAGI (reference sequence). CDR3 amino acids: CASSRDRANTIYF. The CDR3 bases are TGTGCCAGCAGTAGGGACAGGGCGAACACCATATATTTT.

The chain uses TRBV11-1 and TRBJ2-7; 7 bases fit TRBD1. The V and J ends lost 5 bases and 3 bases, in that order; junction bases with no gene match: 7. The CDR3 length is 14 residues. CDR1 is SGHAT and CDR2 is FQDESV in the germline V gene (reference sequence). CDR3 bases: TGTGCCAGCAGCGCCGGACAGGACTTCTACGAGCAGTACTTC. Protein sequence: CASSAGQDFYEQYF.

CDR3 protein: CASSLRGRHSYEQYF. CDR3 DNA: TGTGCCAGCAGCCTGAGGGGCCGACACTCCTACGAGCAGTACTTC. V usage is TRBV5-6 and J usage is TRBJ2-7, with D tentatively TRBD1 or TRBD2 (5 bases each). The germline CDR1 and CDR2 sequences are SGHDT and YYEEEE. The CDR3 is made up of 15 amino acids. Trimming took off 4 bases at V and 0 bases at J, with 14 bases between the two ends.

This chain uses TRBV5-5 with TRBJ2-7, with D unresolved. Germline assignment: CDR1 SGHKS and CDR2 YYEKEE (reference sequence). Trimming cost V 4 bases and J 5 bases, with 19 bases left between them. The CDR3 extends over 15 amino acids. CDR3 region: CASSHMTLPPNEQYF. DNA for the CDR3: TGTGCCAGCAGCCACATGACCCTGCCCCCTAACGAGCAGTACTTC.

This rearrangement joins TRBV28 to TRBJ1-6; perhaps TRBD1 as D (5 bases). V was cut by 4 bases and J by 6 bases, with 13 bases left in between. Germline V gives CDR1 MDHEN, CDR2 SYDVKM. CDR3 length: 15 amino acids. CDR3 in amino acids: CASSSLGRGNSPLHF. The CDR3 DNA sequence: TGTGCCAGCAGTTCTCTGGGACGAGGTAATTCACCCCTCCACTTT.

The J gene is TRBJ2-1, the V gene TRBV7-8; 10 bases are shared with TRBD2. Germline V CDR1 and CDR2: SGHVS, FQNEAQ. CDR3 size: 16 residues. Germline trimming cut 8 bases from V and 6 bases from J; bases unmatched to any gene: 13. CDR3 protein: CASQKGTSVSGNEQFF. The DNA of the CDR3 is TGTGCCAGCCAAAAAGGGACTAGCGTCTCGGGCAATGAGCAGTTCTTC.

The V gene is TRBV19, the J gene TRBJ2-2; 7 bases match TRBD1. This CDR3 region has 16 residues. V gave up 5 bases and J gave up 4 bases; unmatched junction bases: 10. Germline-derived CDR1 and CDR2 are LNHDA and SQIVND (reference sequence). DNA for the CDR3: TGTGCCAGTAGTTCGGAGACAGGGCGTCCCACCGGGGAGCTGTTTTTT. The encoded protein is CASSSETGRPTGELFF.

This chain joins TRBV9 and TRBJ2-7; 13 nucleotides match TRBD2. V dropped 2 bases and J dropped 3; count of bases not matched to a gene: 2. This CDR3 has 15 amino acids. CDR1 is SGDLS, CDR2 YYNGEE, per germline. The CDR3 nucleotides read TGTGCCAGCAGCGTTGGGACTAGCGGGAACTACGAGCAGTACTTC. Its translation is CASSVGTSGNYEQYF. The variable domain in full, with the rest retrieved from reference TRBV9 and TRBJ2-7, is DSGVTQTPKHLITATGQRVTLRCSPRSGDLSVYWYQQSLDQGLQFLIQYYNGEERAKGNILERFSAQQFPDLHSELNLSSLELGDSALYFCASSVGTSGNYEQYFGPGTRLTVT.

In this sample, this clone turned up once. This rearrangement joins TRBV5-5 to TRBJ2-3; 11 positions match TRBD2. The CDR3 consists of 16 residues. CDR1 is SGHKS and CDR2 is YYEKEE in the germline V gene (reference sequence). With 4 bases clipped from V and 0 bases from J, the junction kept 4 bases outside the gene matches. DNA of the CDR3: TGTGCCAGCAGCGGGGGACTAGCGGAAAGCACAGATACGCAGTATTTT. Protein sequence: CASSGGLAESTDTQYF.

The chain uses TRBV7-9 and TRBJ1-1; D ambiguous. Trimming took 1 base from V and 3 from J, leaving 9 bases between them. The V gene's germline CDR1 is SEHNR and CDR2 FQNEAQ (reference sequence). The CDR3 totals 14 residues. Here the CDR3 reads CASSLVSSYTEAFF. CDR3 nucleotides: TGTGCCAGCAGCTTAGTTTCGTCGTACACTGAAGCTTTCTTT.

This chain joins TRBV28 and TRBJ1-6, with D uncertain. The V end lost 1 base, the J end lost 9 bases, and 10 bases lay between the germline ends. The length of the CDR3 is 14 residues. In germline, CDR1 is MDHEN, CDR2 SYDVKM. In nucleotides, the CDR3 is TGTGCCAGCAGTTTATATAGGTCCTCTTCACCCCTCCACTTT. It specifies CASSLYRSSSPLHF.

This clone has more than one count but fewer than ten. The chain carries TRBV5-1 and TRBJ1-3; tentatively, D is TRBD1 (5 bases). This CDR3 comprises 14 residues. The V end lost 5 bases, the J end lost 4 bases, and 13 bases lay between the germline ends. Germline CDR1 reads SGHRS; CDR2 reads YFSETQ. Written as DNA, the CDR3 is TGCGCCAGCAGTAAAGGGGAGGCGGGAAACACCATATATTTT. Translating it yields CASSKGEAGNTIYF.

J is TRBJ1-6 and V is TRBV11-3, with a possible D match to TRBD1 (5 bases). V gave up 4 bases and J gave up 11 bases, with 15 bases separating them. CDR1 SGHNT and CDR2 YENEEA come from the germline V gene. The CDR3 has 14 amino acids. In nucleotides, the CDR3 is TGTGCCAGCAGCTACCGGGGCAGCGAAACACCCCTCCACTTT. It translates to CASSYRGSETPLHF.

The chain combines TRBV5-4 with TRBJ2-7; D is perhaps TRBD1 (6 bases). There are 14 residues in the CDR3. Germline V lookup: CDR1 SGHNT, CDR2 YYREEE (reference sequence). Trimming took 2 bases from V and 0 from J, leaving 9 bases between them. For the CDR3, the DNA is TGTGCCAGCAGCTTTAGACAGGACTCCTACGAGCAGTACTTC. Protein: CASSFRQDSYEQYF.

The chain is built from TRBV5-1 and TRBJ2-5, with D tentatively TRBD2 (6 bases). The germline V gene encodes CDR1 SGHRS and CDR2 YFSETQ. The CDR3 sequence is 13 residues long. Between the trimmed V and J ends, which lost 4 bases and 2 bases, there was a span of 9 bases. The DNA for the CDR3 is TGCGCCAGCAGCCAGAGCGGGCAAGAGACCCAGTACTTC. This gives the protein CASSQSGQETQYF.

For the CDR3, the DNA is TGTGCCAGCTCATCCCAGGGGAGCGGGAGTTTCTCCTACAATGAGCAGTTCTTC. It translates to CASSSQGSGSFSYNEQFF. This rearrangement joins TRBV18 to TRBJ2-1, with TRBD2 matching over 8 bases. Per germline, CDR1 KGHSH and CDR2 LQKENI. The CDR3 spans 18 residues. After removal of 5 bases from V and 0 bases from J, the junction contained 12 bases not matched to a gene.

V gene TRBV5-4 combines with J gene TRBJ1-4, with 8 bases lining up with TRBD1. The ends lost 4 bases at V and 7 bases at J; junction bases unmatched: 6. This CDR3 comprises 14 residues. Looked up from germline, CDR1 is SGHNT and CDR2 is YYREEE (reference sequence). The DNA of the CDR3 is TGTGCCAGCAGCCAGGACAGGGCGAGTGAAAAACTGTTTTTT. Encoded protein: CASSQDRASEKLFF. Full variable domain (outside the CDR3, taken from reference TRBV5-4 and TRBJ1-4): ETGVTQSPTHLIKTRGQQVTLRCSSQSGHNTVSWYQQALGQGPQFIFQYYREEENGRGNFPPRFSGLQFPNYSSELNVNALELDDSALYLCASSQDRASEKLFFGSGTQLSVL.